This TCR beta chain was found in a study of shared clonotypes between healthy human individuals. Both subsets, CD45RA+ naive and CD45RA-negative memory, were split from the CD4+ cells. TCRdb's copy holds only in-frame clones and misses some; the assay was immunoSEQ multiplex PCR. In the table there are 850,000 to 1,200,000 clones, about 75% of which are singletons. The CDR3 consists of 15 residues. Germline CDR1 reads GTSNPN; CDR2 reads SVGIG (reference sequence). Trimming removed 0 bases from V and 8 bases from J, with 19 bases in between. The sequence was obtained from a man aged 18 to 29 in good health. This chain connects TRBV30 to TRBJ1-2; D ambiguous. The material sequenced was memory CD4+ T cells sorted from blood. The subset denotes: CD45RA-negative fraction. CDR3 protein: CAWSVLGVREGGYTF. The CDR3 DNA reads as TGTGCCTGGAGTGTCCTCGGGGTGAGGGAAGGAGGCTACACCTTC.